These T cell receptor beta chains were read from a single sample in a study of T cells in Graves' hyperthyroidism and ophthalmopathy. TCRdb used MiXCR to reprocess the multiplex PCR reads, holding one entry per CDR3 protein. The table includes around 250,000 distinct CDR3 sequences, roughly 14% detected once. The sequenced sample consisted of blood. These receptors were taken from a woman aged 40 to 49 with Graves' hyperthyroidism that later progressed to Graves' ophthalmopathy. Both conserved end residues are part of each CDR3. Fields, in order: J gene, D gene, V gene, CDR3 length, clone size, CDR3 protein, CDR3 DNA. A D gene is named only where the DNA matches it firmly. Where a row states a size, it is once, few, many or the class of an expanded clone; other rows omit it.

j_call: TRBJ2-7
d_call: NA
v_call: TRBV2
cdr3_length: 13
clone_size: many
cdr3_aa: CASRNSASYEQYF
cdr3_nt: TGTGCCAGCAGAAATAGTGCATCCTACGAGCAGTACTTC

j_call: TRBJ2-3
d_call: TRBD2
v_call: TRBV6-1
cdr3_length: 17
clone_size: NA
cdr3_aa: CASSERSSGRGTDTQYF
cdr3_nt: TGTGCCAGCAGTGAACGGTCTAGCGGGAGGGGGACAGATACGCAGTATTTT

j_call: TRBJ2-5
d_call: NA
v_call: TRBV5-1
cdr3_length: 14
clone_size: many
cdr3_aa: CASSLSRAQETQYF
cdr3_nt: TGCGCCAGCAGCTTGAGCAGGGCTCAAGAGACCCAGTACTTC

j_call: TRBJ1-5
d_call: NA
v_call: TRBV12-3/TRBV12-4
cdr3_length: 13
clone_size: many
cdr3_aa: CASTSQDNQPQHF
cdr3_nt: TGTGCCAGCACGTCACAGGACAATCAGCCCCAGCATTTT

j_call: TRBJ1-4
d_call: NA
v_call: TRBV4-2
cdr3_length: 16
clone_size: many
cdr3_aa: CASSRGEQDYNEKLFF
cdr3_nt: TGTGCCAGCAGCCGAGGAGAACAGGACTATAATGAAAAACTGTTTTTT

j_call: TRBJ2-1
d_call: TRBD1
v_call: TRBV9
cdr3_length: 14
clone_size: many
cdr3_aa: CASSPWTGANEQFF
cdr3_nt: TGTGCCAGCAGCCCCTGGACAGGGGCCAATGAGCAGTTCTTC

j_call: TRBJ1-1
d_call: NA
v_call: TRBV7-9
cdr3_length: 16
clone_size: many
cdr3_aa: CASSSLRSPENTEAFF
cdr3_nt: TGTGCCAGCAGCTCCTTACGTAGCCCAGAGAACACTGAAGCTTTCTTT

j_call: TRBJ2-1
d_call: TRBD2
v_call: TRBV11-2
cdr3_length: 16
clone_size: many
cdr3_aa: CASSSELAGGPDEQFF
cdr3_nt: TGTGCCAGCAGCTCAGAGCTAGCGGGAGGGCCCGATGAGCAGTTCTTC

j_call: TRBJ2-1
d_call: NA
v_call: TRBV7-3
cdr3_length: 14
clone_size: many
cdr3_aa: CASSLLPLGNEQFF
cdr3_nt: TGTGCCAGCAGCTTACTCCCCCTGGGCAATGAGCAGTTCTTC

j_call: TRBJ2-1
d_call: TRBD2
v_call: TRBV11-1
cdr3_length: 16
clone_size: NA
cdr3_aa: CASSLLRTSVNNEQFF
cdr3_nt: TGTGCCAGCAGCCTTCTCCGGACTAGCGTGAACAATGAGCAGTTCTTC

j_call: TRBJ2-1
d_call: NA
v_call: TRBV27
cdr3_length: 17
clone_size: many
cdr3_aa: CASSSRPFDRTYNEQFF
cdr3_nt: TGTGCCAGCAGTTCCCGCCCGTTCGACAGAACCTACAATGAGCAGTTCTTC

j_call: TRBJ2-3
d_call: NA
v_call: TRBV20-1
cdr3_length: 13
clone_size: many
cdr3_aa: CSATSGYADTQYF
cdr3_nt: TGCAGTGCTACAAGCGGGTACGCAGATACGCAGTATTTT

j_call: TRBJ2-3
d_call: TRBD1
v_call: TRBV30
cdr3_length: 12
clone_size: many
cdr3_aa: CALGQGADTQYF
cdr3_nt: TGTGCCTTGGGACAGGGGGCGGATACGCAGTATTTT

j_call: TRBJ2-3
d_call: TRBD2
v_call: TRBV20-1
cdr3_length: 15
clone_size: many
cdr3_aa: CSARPLAGGTDTQYF
cdr3_nt: TGCAGTGCTAGGCCCCTAGCGGGAGGCACAGATACGCAGTATTTT

j_call: TRBJ2-1
d_call: TRBD2
v_call: TRBV19
cdr3_length: 18
clone_size: NA
cdr3_aa: CASQRLAGGSSHYNEQFF
cdr3_nt: TGTGCCAGCCAGCGACTAGCGGGAGGGTCTAGTCACTACAATGAGCAGTTCTTC

j_call: TRBJ2-2
d_call: NA
v_call: TRBV4-2
cdr3_length: 19
clone_size: few
cdr3_aa: CASSQAKAQGLRDTGELFF
cdr3_nt: TGTGCCAGCAGCCAAGCGAAAGCTCAAGGGCTTCGGGACACCGGGGAGCTGTTTTTT

j_call: TRBJ2-7
d_call: TRBD2
v_call: TRBV3-1
cdr3_length: 16
clone_size: many
cdr3_aa: CASSLAMGGPFREQYF
cdr3_nt: TGTGCCAGCAGCTTGGCGATGGGAGGGCCGTTTCGCGAGCAGTACTTC

j_call: TRBJ1-1
d_call: TRBD1
v_call: TRBV28
cdr3_length: 15
clone_size: many
cdr3_aa: CASSLTGTERTEAFF
cdr3_nt: TGTGCCAGCAGTCTCACCGGGACAGAGCGTACTGAAGCTTTCTTT

j_call: TRBJ1-3
d_call: TRBD1
v_call: TRBV20-1
cdr3_length: 13
clone_size: many
cdr3_aa: CSAKTGILNTIYF
cdr3_nt: TGCAGTGCCAAGACAGGGATTCTGAACACCATATATTTT

j_call: TRBJ2-5
d_call: TRBD2
v_call: TRBV29-1
cdr3_length: 19
clone_size: NA
cdr3_aa: CSVEEGLGTSGRMRQTQYF
cdr3_nt: TGCAGCGTTGAAGAAGGTCTCGGGACTAGCGGGAGGATGCGCCAGACCCAGTACTTC

j_call: TRBJ1-2
d_call: NA
v_call: TRBV2
cdr3_length: 13
clone_size: many
cdr3_aa: CASSEISKYGYTF
cdr3_nt: TGTGCCAGCAGTGAAATATCGAAATATGGCTACACCTTC

j_call: TRBJ2-1
d_call: NA
v_call: TRBV6-5
cdr3_length: 14
clone_size: few
cdr3_aa: CASSYGYSYNEQFF
cdr3_nt: TGTGCCAGCAGTTACGGCTACTCCTACAATGAGCAGTTCTTC

j_call: TRBJ1-1
d_call: NA
v_call: TRBV28
cdr3_length: 17
clone_size: NA
cdr3_aa: CASRLRTGPTMNTEAFF
cdr3_nt: TGTGCCAGCCGATTGAGAACAGGGCCCACAATGAACACTGAAGCTTTCTTT

j_call: TRBJ2-7
d_call: TRBD2
v_call: TRBV5-1
cdr3_length: 15
clone_size: NA
cdr3_aa: CASSSHRDYGYEQYF
cdr3_nt: TGCGCCAGCAGCTCGCACCGGGACTATGGCTACGAGCAGTACTTC

j_call: TRBJ2-7
d_call: TRBD1
v_call: TRBV20-1
cdr3_length: 13
clone_size: many
cdr3_aa: CSARQTGWSEQYF
cdr3_nt: TGCAGTGCTAGACAGACAGGGTGGAGCGAGCAGTACTTC

j_call: TRBJ2-7
d_call: NA
v_call: TRBV9
cdr3_length: 14
clone_size: many
cdr3_aa: CASSVGGRSYEQYF
cdr3_nt: TGTGCCAGCAGCGTAGGAGGGAGATCCTACGAGCAGTACTTC

j_call: TRBJ2-7
d_call: TRBD1
v_call: TRBV29-1
cdr3_length: 11
clone_size: many
cdr3_aa: CRGDRSYEQYF
cdr3_nt: TGCAGGGGGGACAGGTCCTACGAGCAGTACTTC

j_call: TRBJ2-4
d_call: NA
v_call: TRBV30
cdr3_length: 13
clone_size: few
cdr3_aa: CAWGVGAKNIQYF
cdr3_nt: TGTGCCTGGGGGGTCGGAGCCAAAAACATTCAGTACTTC

j_call: TRBJ2-4
d_call: TRBD1
v_call: TRBV6-2/TRBV6-3
cdr3_length: 15
clone_size: once
cdr3_aa: CASSQDRPFRNIQYF
cdr3_nt: TGTGCCAGCAGCCAGGACAGGCCATTTCGGAACATTCAGTACTTC

j_call: TRBJ1-3
d_call: NA
v_call: TRBV3-1
cdr3_length: 17
clone_size: many
cdr3_aa: CASSLMTDLFAGNTIYF
cdr3_nt: TGTGCCAGCAGCCTTATGACAGATCTCTTCGCTGGAAACACCATATATTTT

j_call: TRBJ2-7
d_call: NA
v_call: TRBV20-1
cdr3_length: 14
clone_size: many
cdr3_aa: CSARDSGITTEQYF
cdr3_nt: TGCAGTGCTAGAGATTCGGGGATAACTACCGAGCAGTACTTC

j_call: TRBJ2-7
d_call: TRBD1
v_call: TRBV15
cdr3_length: 15
clone_size: many
cdr3_aa: CATRKTGGVAYEQYF
cdr3_nt: TGTGCCACCAGAAAGACAGGGGGCGTTGCGTACGAGCAGTACTTC

j_call: TRBJ1-3
d_call: NA
v_call: TRBV28
cdr3_length: 15
clone_size: many
cdr3_aa: CASSLRKLSGNTIYF
cdr3_nt: TGTGCCAGCAGTTTAAGAAAACTCTCTGGAAACACCATATATTTT

j_call: TRBJ2-7
d_call: NA
v_call: TRBV7-7
cdr3_length: 14
clone_size: many
cdr3_aa: CASSLRAGGNEQYF
cdr3_nt: TGTGCTAGCAGCTTAAGGGCAGGAGGGAATGAGCAGTACTTC

j_call: TRBJ2-2
d_call: NA
v_call: TRBV5-4
cdr3_length: 16
clone_size: few
cdr3_aa: CASSRPGTLNTGELFF
cdr3_nt: TGTGCCAGCAGTCGCCCCGGGACTCTCAACACCGGGGAGCTGTTTTTT

j_call: TRBJ2-5
d_call: NA
v_call: TRBV7-9
cdr3_length: 15
clone_size: many
cdr3_aa: CASSLTAARIETQYF
cdr3_nt: TGTGCCAGCAGCTTGACAGCCGCGAGAATAGAGACCCAGTACTTC

j_call: TRBJ2-4
d_call: NA
v_call: TRBV19
cdr3_length: 17
clone_size: many
cdr3_aa: CASSTRLVAGAKNIQYF
cdr3_nt: TGTGCCAGTAGTACCAGACTAGTGGCGGGGGCCAAAAACATTCAGTACTTC

j_call: TRBJ2-1
d_call: NA
v_call: TRBV5-1
cdr3_length: 12
clone_size: NA
cdr3_aa: CASSRTNDEQFF
cdr3_nt: TGCGCCAGCAGCCGAACTAACGATGAGCAGTTCTTC

j_call: TRBJ2-2
d_call: TRBD2
v_call: TRBV19
cdr3_length: 16
clone_size: many
cdr3_aa: CASSKGLAGSAGELFF
cdr3_nt: TGTGCCAGTAGTAAAGGACTAGCTGGGTCAGCCGGGGAGCTGTTTTTT

j_call: TRBJ1-1
d_call: NA
v_call: TRBV12-3/TRBV12-4
cdr3_length: 14
clone_size: many
cdr3_aa: CASSLHSGATEAFF
cdr3_nt: TGTGCCAGCAGTTTACATTCAGGGGCGACTGAAGCTTTCTTT

j_call: TRBJ2-1
d_call: TRBD2
v_call: TRBV30
cdr3_length: 13
clone_size: NA
cdr3_aa: CAWSVNSGRTQFF
cdr3_nt: TGTGCCTGGAGTGTAAATAGCGGGAGGACTCAGTTCTTC

j_call: TRBJ2-3
d_call: TRBD2
v_call: TRBV18
cdr3_length: 15
clone_size: many
cdr3_aa: CASSPLAVSTDTQYF
cdr3_nt: TGTGCCAGCTCACCGCTAGCGGTTAGCACAGATACGCAGTATTTT

j_call: TRBJ2-4
d_call: NA
v_call: TRBV2
cdr3_length: 13
clone_size: many
cdr3_aa: CASVGLAKNIQYF
cdr3_nt: TGTGCCAGCGTAGGCTTGGCCAAAAACATTCAGTACTTC

j_call: TRBJ2-5
d_call: TRBD1
v_call: TRBV28
cdr3_length: 16
clone_size: many
cdr3_aa: CASSLLRQGAGETQYF
cdr3_nt: TGTGCCAGCAGCCTTCTTCGACAGGGGGCGGGAGAGACCCAGTACTTC

j_call: TRBJ1-1
d_call: NA
v_call: TRBV7-9
cdr3_length: 13
clone_size: many
cdr3_aa: CVSSPEGNTEAFF
cdr3_nt: TGTGTCAGCAGCCCCGAGGGGAACACTGAAGCTTTCTTT

j_call: TRBJ1-2
d_call: NA
v_call: TRBV28
cdr3_length: 17
clone_size: NA
cdr3_aa: CASSDRPFRQRLLGYTF
cdr3_nt: TGTGCCAGCAGTGACCGACCCTTCCGACAGCGACTCTTGGGCTACACCTTC

j_call: TRBJ2-2
d_call: NA
v_call: TRBV11-2
cdr3_length: 14
clone_size: many
cdr3_aa: CASSPSINTGELFF
cdr3_nt: TGTGCCAGCAGCCCATCTATCAACACCGGGGAGCTGTTTTTT

j_call: TRBJ1-3
d_call: NA
v_call: TRBV20-1
cdr3_length: 14
clone_size: many
cdr3_aa: CSARQGVSGNTIYF
cdr3_nt: TGCAGTGCTAGACAGGGTGTCTCTGGAAACACCATATATTTT

j_call: TRBJ2-3
d_call: NA
v_call: TRBV20-1
cdr3_length: 16
clone_size: many
cdr3_aa: CSARGRLGGFTDTQYF
cdr3_nt: TGCAGTGCTAGAGGGAGGCTGGGGGGATTCACAGATACGCAGTATTTT

j_call: TRBJ1-3
d_call: NA
v_call: TRBV28
cdr3_length: 17
clone_size: many
cdr3_aa: CASSLGQIAGSGNTIYF
cdr3_nt: TGTGCCAGCAGTTTAGGACAGATAGCCGGCTCTGGAAACACCATATATTTT

j_call: TRBJ2-1
d_call: TRBD2
v_call: TRBV11-2
cdr3_length: 17
clone_size: NA
cdr3_aa: CASSRTSGINSYNDQFF
cdr3_nt: TGTGCCAGCAGCCGGACTAGCGGGATAAACTCCTACAATGATCAGTTCTTC

j_call: TRBJ2-1
d_call: NA
v_call: TRBV6-5
cdr3_length: 12
clone_size: few
cdr3_aa: CASSYLGSEQFF
cdr3_nt: TGTGCCAGCAGTTATCTGGGGAGTGAGCAGTTCTTC

j_call: TRBJ1-1
d_call: TRBD1
v_call: TRBV28
cdr3_length: 16
clone_size: many
cdr3_aa: CASSLRTGAFNTEAFF
cdr3_nt: TGTGCCAGCAGTTTACGGACAGGGGCTTTTAACACTGAAGCTTTCTTT

j_call: TRBJ2-3
d_call: NA
v_call: TRBV5-1
cdr3_length: 14
clone_size: NA
cdr3_aa: CASSGRLGTDTQYF
cdr3_nt: TGCGCCAGCAGCGGGCGGCTAGGCACAGATACGCAGTATTTT

j_call: TRBJ2-1
d_call: TRBD2
v_call: TRBV3-1
cdr3_length: 15
clone_size: many
cdr3_aa: CASSPQSGRGNEQFF
cdr3_nt: TGTGCCAGCAGCCCCCAAAGCGGGAGGGGGAATGAGCAGTTCTTC

j_call: TRBJ2-7
d_call: TRBD1
v_call: TRBV5-4
cdr3_length: 16
clone_size: few
cdr3_aa: CASSGGQFTSSYEQYF
cdr3_nt: TGTGCCAGCAGCGGGGGACAGTTTACATCCTCCTACGAGCAGTACTTC

j_call: TRBJ2-7
d_call: TRBD1
v_call: TRBV7-2
cdr3_length: 15
clone_size: NA
cdr3_aa: CASSARNRGPNEQYF
cdr3_nt: TGTGCCAGCAGCGCGCGTAACAGGGGGCCCAACGAGCAGTACTTC

j_call: TRBJ2-2
d_call: TRBD1
v_call: TRBV19
cdr3_length: 14
clone_size: many
cdr3_aa: CASSMTGGTGELFF
cdr3_nt: TGTGCCAGTAGTATGACAGGGGGCACCGGGGAGCTGTTTTTT